A single sample is the source of the 2 T cell receptor beta chains below, sequenced in a study of blood T cells in healthy people across ages (dated by TCRdb to about 2015). Library creation used 5' RACE. The listed sequencing device is Illumina HiSeq 2500. A second PCR of roughly 7 to 11 cycles was performed with a sample-barcoded 5' primer and a J-beta primer mix. TCRdb trimmed public reads at Q25 via fastp, called clones via MiXCR and kept in-frame beta chains. Records with the same CDR3 protein are collapsed into one entry carrying the most frequent genes and DNA. In all, the sample holds about 580,000 distinct CDR3 sequences, and more than 45% of those were seen once. The ten biggest clones cover under 30% of the sample. The sequenced sample consisted of blood. The receptors come from a man aged 80 or over in good health.

The chain recombines TRBV30 with TRBJ2-4; 9 bases agree with TRBD2. V shed 3 bases, J shed 9 bases, and the junction held 6 bases outside the gene matches. Germline V gene data show CDR1 as GTSNPN and CDR2 as SVGIG (reference sequence). This CDR3 is 13 amino acids long. The CDR3 DNA follows: TGTGCCTGGAGGGCCCGGACTAGCGCCATTCAGTACTTC. As protein: CAWRARTSAIQYF.

This clonotype came up a few times. The chain's CDR3 is CASRSLDNRYNEQFF. The CDR3 DNA is TGTGCCAGCAGATCACTAGATAATCGCTACAATGAGCAGTTCTTC. The gene calls are TRBV27 and TRBJ2-1, with D perhaps TRBD2 (5 bases). The CDR3 consists of 15 residues. V gave up 6 bases and J gave up 3 bases, with 15 bases separating them. The V gene's germline CDR1 is MNHEY and CDR2 SMNVEV (reference sequence).